This T cell receptor beta chain was retrieved from a study of PD-L1 blockade in urothelial cancer. Study background: Male sex and bladder-origin urothelial cancer were recorded for twenty-five of 29 patients. Each participant's history included 0 to 3 prior chemotherapy regimens.

The assay was immunoSEQ multiplex PCR, and TCRdb's table has in-frame clones only and misses some. Altogether around 46,000 clones are present, roughly four fifths being singletons, with the ten largest covering roughly 13%. Stated time point: peripheral blood 6 weeks after treatment start. In this sample, this clone turned up a few times. Germline CDR1 reads MNHNS; CDR2 reads SASEGT. Unmatched junction bases numbered 4, after V lost 11 bases and J lost 4 bases. The CDR3 spans 11 residues. V and J are TRBV6-1 and TRBJ1-2; 7 nucleotides align to TRBD1. This sequence was found in a man aged 55 to 69 with urothelial cancer. The starting material was PBMCs, obtained around atezolizumab (anti-PD-L1) treatment. The CDR3 spells CAETGPYGYTF. CDR3 bases: TGTGCCGAGACAGGGCCCTATGGCTACACCTTC.